The rows below give T cell receptor beta chains drawn from one sample of a study of graft-versus-host responses after intestinal transplantation. Antigen specificity for these receptors is unknown. The repertoire was sequenced with immunoSEQ multiplex PCR; TCRdb's copy has only in-frame clones and lacks some. This table holds tens of thousands of clones, 93% found once. The sequencing used unstimulated CD8+ T cells sorted from spleen or lymph node cells, collected before intestinal transplant. The receptors here all came from a human donor who received an intestinal transplant. The CDR3 runs from the conserved cysteine through the conserved F or W. D genes are given only for firm matches. The size entry is marked missing in some rows and otherwise reads once, few, many or a size class.

J | D | size | V | DNA | CDR3
TRBJ1-5 | NA | few | TRBV4-3 | TGCGCCAGCAGCCAAGATTTTACCGGGAATCAGCCCCAGCATTTT | CASSQDFTGNQPQHF
TRBJ1-2 | TRBD1 | NA | TRBV15 | TGTGCCACCAGCAGAGGAACAGGGGGCGGCTATGGCTACACCTTC | CATSRGTGGGYGYTF
TRBJ2-7 | TRBD1 | NA | TRBV2 | TGTGCCAGCAGTACAGGGGGCTACGAGCAGTACTTC | CASSTGGYEQYF
TRBJ2-5 | TRBD2 | NA | TRBV30 | TGTGCCTGGAGTGTAGCGGGGGGGAGGCAAGAGACCCAGTACTTC | CAWSVAGGRQETQYF
TRBJ1-2 | NA | NA | TRBV19 | TGTGCCAGTAGTATATCGGGGGATGGCTACACCTTC | CASSISGDGYTF
TRBJ2-3 | NA | NA | TRBV5-1 | TGCGCCAGCAGCCTGTCAGAAGACGGGGATTCCACAGATACGCAGTATTTT | CASSLSEDGDSTDTQYF
TRBJ2-7 | NA | NA | TRBV27 | TGTGCCAGCAGTTTAGCGGCAGGGTCGTACGAGCAGTACTTC | CASSLAAGSYEQYF
TRBJ2-7 | NA | NA | TRBV5-6 | TGTGCCAGCAGCCTTACGGGGGAGCAGTACTTC | CASSLTGEQYF
TRBJ2-7 | TRBD1 | NA | TRBV11-3 | TGTGCCAGCAGCTTCACAGGGGGCTTGAGGAGCGAGCAGTACTTC | CASSFTGGLRSEQYF
TRBJ2-7 | TRBD2 | NA | TRBV7-8 | TGTGCCAGCAGCTTCCCAGGTGGCGGGGGAAGCGAGCAGTACTTC | CASSFPGGGGSEQYF
TRBJ1-1 | NA | few | TRBV4-3 | TGCGCCAGCAGCCATGACTGGGAGGGAATGGCTGAAGCTTTCTTT | CASSHDWEGMAEAFF
TRBJ2-3 | NA | NA | TRBV7-9 | TGTGCCAGCATCGGTAGCGTAGATACGCAGTATTTT | CASIGSVDTQYF
TRBJ2-7 | NA | NA | TRBV2 | TGTGCCAGCAAGGGGCAGGGCTACTCCTACGAGCAGTACTTC | CASKGQGYSYEQYF
TRBJ2-6 | NA | NA | TRBV7-8 | TGTGCCAGCAGCTCACGGGACTCTGGGGCCAACGTCCTGACTTTC | CASSSRDSGANVLTF
TRBJ2-1 | TRBD2 | NA | TRBV30 | TGTGCCTGGAGTACCGGATATGGGACTAGCGGGGGGGCCTCCTACAATGAGCAGTTCTTC | CAWSTGYGTSGGASYNEQFF
TRBJ2-7 | TRBD1 | NA | TRBV13 | TGTGCCAGCAGCTTATCGCCGGGACAGGGGGCGGACGAGCAGTACTTC | CASSLSPGQGADEQYF
TRBJ1-1 | TRBD1 | NA | TRBV30 | TGTGCCTGGAGTTGGGACAGGGACACTGAAGCTTTCTTT | CAWSWDRDTEAFF
TRBJ1-2 | TRBD1 | NA | TRBV4-1 | TGCGCCAGCAGCCACCCGACAGGGAACTATGGCTACACCTTC | CASSHPTGNYGYTF
TRBJ2-3 | TRBD1 | NA | TRBV5-1 | TGCGCCAGCAGCCAGGACAGGCCCCTCACAGATACGCAGTATTTT | CASSQDRPLTDTQYF
TRBJ2-3 | NA | NA | TRBV6-1 | TGTGCCAGCAGTGATCATGGGGCTACAGATACGCAGTATTTT | CASSDHGATDTQYF
TRBJ2-1 | TRBD2 | NA | TRBV2 | TGTGCCAGCAGTGAGGTAGCGGGGGGGGCCCATGAGCAGTTCTTC | CASSEVAGGAHEQFF
TRBJ2-3 | TRBD2 | NA | TRBV27 | TGTGCCAGCAGTTTATCGGGGGTAGCGGGAGATACGCAGTATTTT | CASSLSGVAGDTQYF
TRBJ1-6 | NA | NA | TRBV4-3 | TGCGCCAGCAGCCAAGTCCCAACAGGTCCTACTTATAATTCACCCCTCCACTTT | CASSQVPTGPTYNSPLHF
TRBJ2-7 | TRBD2 | NA | TRBV4-3 | TGCGCCAGCAGCCAAGATGCGGGGGGCTCCTACGAGCAGTACTTC | CASSQDAGGSYEQYF
TRBJ1-5 | NA | NA | TRBV4-3 | TGCGCCAGCAGCCAAGATTTGTATGCCAGAATCCCTTATAGCAATCAGCCCCAGCATTTT | CASSQDLYARIPYSNQPQHF
TRBJ2-7 | TRBD1 | NA | TRBV4-3 | TGCGCCAGCAGCCAAGGGACAGGGCTACCCTACGAGCAGTACTTC | CASSQGTGLPYEQYF
TRBJ1-2 | NA | NA | TRBV7-9 | TGTGCCAGCAGGACCCAGGGTGATAAGTCCTATGGCTACACCTTC | CASRTQGDKSYGYTF
TRBJ2-4 | TRBD1 | NA | TRBV27 | TGTGCCAGCAGCACAGGGGGCAATCACATTCAGTACTTC | CASSTGGNHIQYF
TRBJ2-1 | NA | NA | TRBV27 | TGTGCCAGCTCCCTTTACCGGGACAATAATGAGCAGTTCTTC | CASSLYRDNNEQFF
TRBJ2-3 | TRBD2 | NA | TRBV19 | TGTGCCAGTAGTATGGGGTTAGCGGGGGGGCCGATGGGAGATACGCAGTATTTT | CASSMGLAGGPMGDTQYF
TRBJ2-1 | NA | NA | TRBV4-1 | TGCGCCAGCAGCCTCTCCAGTAATGAGCAGTTCTTC | CASSLSSNEQFF
TRBJ1-4 | TRBD1 | NA | TRBV27 | TGTGCCAGCACGAGCCTAACAGGGGGAAATGAAAAACTGTTTTTT | CASTSLTGGNEKLFF
TRBJ2-1 | NA | NA | TRBV25-1 | TGTGCCAGCAAGGAGGGCCTCGACAATGAGCAGTTCTTC | CASKEGLDNEQFF
TRBJ2-5 | TRBD2 | NA | TRBV4-3 | TGCGCCAGCAGCCAAGATCCGGCTAGCGGGGGGGCCCTAGAGACCCAGTACTTC | CASSQDPASGGALETQYF
TRBJ2-6 | TRBD1 | NA | TRBV7-9 | TGTGCCAGCAGCTTAGCGGTTGGACAGGGGTTCGGGGCCAACGTCCTGACTTTC | CASSLAVGQGFGANVLTF
TRBJ2-3 | NA | NA | TRBV7-9 | TGTGCCAGCACCCCACTCAGACTCACCAGCACAGATACGCAGTATTTT | CASTPLRLTSTDTQYF
TRBJ2-7 | TRBD1 | NA | TRBV2 | TGTGCCAGCATGACCCCTCGACAGGGGACCTACGAGCAGTACTTC | CASMTPRQGTYEQYF
TRBJ1-1 | NA | NA | TRBV4-3 | TGCGCCAGCAGCCAAGATCGCCCAGGCGTTGCCCCTGAAGCTTTCTTT | CASSQDRPGVAPEAFF
TRBJ2-7 | NA | NA | TRBV30 | TGTGCCTGGAGTACTACTACCTACGAGCAGTACTTC | CAWSTTTYEQYF
TRBJ1-1 | NA | NA | TRBV9 | TGTGCCAGCACCGCCCTGGGGCAGCCTGAAGCTTTCTTT | CASTALGQPEAFF
TRBJ2-7 | NA | NA | TRBV7-9 | TGTGCCAGCAGCTTAGGAGCGCAGGGATCCTACGAGCAGTACTTC | CASSLGAQGSYEQYF
TRBJ1-6 | NA | NA | TRBV13 | TGTGCCAGCAGCTTAGGCGTGTACGAAGGCCCCGGGAGAAATTCACCCCTCCACTTT | CASSLGVYEGPGRNSPLHF
TRBJ2-3 | TRBD2 | NA | TRBV2 | TGTGCCAGCCGGAGCGGGGGCTCAGATACGCAGTATTTT | CASRSGGSDTQYF
TRBJ1-5 | TRBD1 | once | TRBV6-1 | TGTGCCAGCAGTGAGTGGCTAACAGGGGCAAAGCAGCCCCAGCATTTT | CASSEWLTGAKQPQHF
TRBJ2-7 | NA | NA | TRBV7-9 | TGTGCCAGCAGCTTAGCGACAGGACCCTCCTACGAGCAGTACTTC | CASSLATGPSYEQYF
TRBJ2-7 | TRBD2 | NA | TRBV11-3 | TGTGCCAGCAGCCCTGGACTAGCGGGGGATTACGAGCAGTACTTC | CASSPGLAGDYEQYF
TRBJ2-1 | TRBD2 | NA | TRBV11-1 | TGTGCCAGCAGCTTTTCGCGGGGGGGCAACTACAATGAGCAGTTCTTC | CASSFSRGGNYNEQFF
TRBJ1-2 | TRBD1 | NA | TRBV5-5 | TGTGCCACGACAGGGGATAGGGGCTACACCTTC | CATTGDRGYTF
TRBJ2-7 | NA | NA | TRBV30 | TGTGCCTGGAGTGCCGCCTACGAGCAGTACTTC | CAWSAAYEQYF
TRBJ2-2 | NA | NA | TRBV30 | TGTGCCTGGAGTGTGGGCAGGGTTACCGGGGAGCTGTTTTTT | CAWSVGRVTGELFF
TRBJ1-1 | NA | NA | TRBV27 | TGTGCCAGCAGTTTATTCCATAACACTGAAGCTTTCTTT | CASSLFHNTEAFF
TRBJ1-3 | NA | NA | TRBV5-4 | TGTGCCAGCAGCTTGGGGGTCCAGGTCTCTGGAAACACCATATATTTT | CASSLGVQVSGNTIYF
TRBJ2-7 | TRBD1 | NA | TRBV7-9 | TGTGCCAGCAGCAAGGGACAGCTCTACGAGCAGTACTTC | CASSKGQLYEQYF
TRBJ2-6 | NA | NA | TRBV29-1 | TGCAGCGTTGAAGTGTCGGCAGGGTATGGGATAGCCGGGGCCAACGTCCTGACTTTC | CSVEVSAGYGIAGANVLTF
TRBJ2-5 | NA | NA | TRBV15 | TGTGCCACCAAAGGGGATCAAGAGACCCAGTACTTC | CATKGDQETQYF
TRBJ2-7 | NA | NA | TRBV27 | TGTGCCAGCAGTTTAAAGGGACCCGGGGGCGAGCAGTACTTC | CASSLKGPGGEQYF
TRBJ1-2 | NA | NA | TRBV30 | TGTGCCTGGAGTGCAATCGCAGCGACCTACACCTTC | CAWSAIAATYTF
TRBJ2-7 | NA | NA | TRBV27 | TGTGCCAGCGCCCCCGGGACATTAGGAAACGAGCAGTACTTC | CASAPGTLGNEQYF
TRBJ1-2 | TRBD1 | NA | TRBV4-3 | TGCGCCAGCAGCCATGCCGGGACAGGGGGCGACGGCTACACCTTC | CASSHAGTGGDGYTF
TRBJ2-7 | TRBD1 | NA | TRBV19 | TGTGCCAGTAGGACAGGGTCAGGGGACTCCTACGAGCAGTACTTC | CASRTGSGDSYEQYF